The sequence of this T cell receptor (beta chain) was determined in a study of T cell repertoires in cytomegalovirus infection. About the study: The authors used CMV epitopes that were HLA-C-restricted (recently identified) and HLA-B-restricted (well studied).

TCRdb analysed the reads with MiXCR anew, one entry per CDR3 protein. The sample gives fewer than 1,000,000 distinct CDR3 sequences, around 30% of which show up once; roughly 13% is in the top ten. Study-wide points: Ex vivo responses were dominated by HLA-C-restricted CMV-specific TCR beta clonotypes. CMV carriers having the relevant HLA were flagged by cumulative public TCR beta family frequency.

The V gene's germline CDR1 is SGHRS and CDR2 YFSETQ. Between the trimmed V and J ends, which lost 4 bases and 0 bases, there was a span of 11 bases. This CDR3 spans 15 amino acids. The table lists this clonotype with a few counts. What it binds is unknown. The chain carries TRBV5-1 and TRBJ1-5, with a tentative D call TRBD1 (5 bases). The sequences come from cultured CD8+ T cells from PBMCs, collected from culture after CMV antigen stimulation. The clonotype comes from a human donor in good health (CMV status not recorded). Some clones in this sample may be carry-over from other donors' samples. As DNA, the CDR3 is TGCGCCAGCAGCCGGACACCAAATAGCAATCAGCCCCAGCATTTT. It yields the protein CASSRTPNSNQPQHF.